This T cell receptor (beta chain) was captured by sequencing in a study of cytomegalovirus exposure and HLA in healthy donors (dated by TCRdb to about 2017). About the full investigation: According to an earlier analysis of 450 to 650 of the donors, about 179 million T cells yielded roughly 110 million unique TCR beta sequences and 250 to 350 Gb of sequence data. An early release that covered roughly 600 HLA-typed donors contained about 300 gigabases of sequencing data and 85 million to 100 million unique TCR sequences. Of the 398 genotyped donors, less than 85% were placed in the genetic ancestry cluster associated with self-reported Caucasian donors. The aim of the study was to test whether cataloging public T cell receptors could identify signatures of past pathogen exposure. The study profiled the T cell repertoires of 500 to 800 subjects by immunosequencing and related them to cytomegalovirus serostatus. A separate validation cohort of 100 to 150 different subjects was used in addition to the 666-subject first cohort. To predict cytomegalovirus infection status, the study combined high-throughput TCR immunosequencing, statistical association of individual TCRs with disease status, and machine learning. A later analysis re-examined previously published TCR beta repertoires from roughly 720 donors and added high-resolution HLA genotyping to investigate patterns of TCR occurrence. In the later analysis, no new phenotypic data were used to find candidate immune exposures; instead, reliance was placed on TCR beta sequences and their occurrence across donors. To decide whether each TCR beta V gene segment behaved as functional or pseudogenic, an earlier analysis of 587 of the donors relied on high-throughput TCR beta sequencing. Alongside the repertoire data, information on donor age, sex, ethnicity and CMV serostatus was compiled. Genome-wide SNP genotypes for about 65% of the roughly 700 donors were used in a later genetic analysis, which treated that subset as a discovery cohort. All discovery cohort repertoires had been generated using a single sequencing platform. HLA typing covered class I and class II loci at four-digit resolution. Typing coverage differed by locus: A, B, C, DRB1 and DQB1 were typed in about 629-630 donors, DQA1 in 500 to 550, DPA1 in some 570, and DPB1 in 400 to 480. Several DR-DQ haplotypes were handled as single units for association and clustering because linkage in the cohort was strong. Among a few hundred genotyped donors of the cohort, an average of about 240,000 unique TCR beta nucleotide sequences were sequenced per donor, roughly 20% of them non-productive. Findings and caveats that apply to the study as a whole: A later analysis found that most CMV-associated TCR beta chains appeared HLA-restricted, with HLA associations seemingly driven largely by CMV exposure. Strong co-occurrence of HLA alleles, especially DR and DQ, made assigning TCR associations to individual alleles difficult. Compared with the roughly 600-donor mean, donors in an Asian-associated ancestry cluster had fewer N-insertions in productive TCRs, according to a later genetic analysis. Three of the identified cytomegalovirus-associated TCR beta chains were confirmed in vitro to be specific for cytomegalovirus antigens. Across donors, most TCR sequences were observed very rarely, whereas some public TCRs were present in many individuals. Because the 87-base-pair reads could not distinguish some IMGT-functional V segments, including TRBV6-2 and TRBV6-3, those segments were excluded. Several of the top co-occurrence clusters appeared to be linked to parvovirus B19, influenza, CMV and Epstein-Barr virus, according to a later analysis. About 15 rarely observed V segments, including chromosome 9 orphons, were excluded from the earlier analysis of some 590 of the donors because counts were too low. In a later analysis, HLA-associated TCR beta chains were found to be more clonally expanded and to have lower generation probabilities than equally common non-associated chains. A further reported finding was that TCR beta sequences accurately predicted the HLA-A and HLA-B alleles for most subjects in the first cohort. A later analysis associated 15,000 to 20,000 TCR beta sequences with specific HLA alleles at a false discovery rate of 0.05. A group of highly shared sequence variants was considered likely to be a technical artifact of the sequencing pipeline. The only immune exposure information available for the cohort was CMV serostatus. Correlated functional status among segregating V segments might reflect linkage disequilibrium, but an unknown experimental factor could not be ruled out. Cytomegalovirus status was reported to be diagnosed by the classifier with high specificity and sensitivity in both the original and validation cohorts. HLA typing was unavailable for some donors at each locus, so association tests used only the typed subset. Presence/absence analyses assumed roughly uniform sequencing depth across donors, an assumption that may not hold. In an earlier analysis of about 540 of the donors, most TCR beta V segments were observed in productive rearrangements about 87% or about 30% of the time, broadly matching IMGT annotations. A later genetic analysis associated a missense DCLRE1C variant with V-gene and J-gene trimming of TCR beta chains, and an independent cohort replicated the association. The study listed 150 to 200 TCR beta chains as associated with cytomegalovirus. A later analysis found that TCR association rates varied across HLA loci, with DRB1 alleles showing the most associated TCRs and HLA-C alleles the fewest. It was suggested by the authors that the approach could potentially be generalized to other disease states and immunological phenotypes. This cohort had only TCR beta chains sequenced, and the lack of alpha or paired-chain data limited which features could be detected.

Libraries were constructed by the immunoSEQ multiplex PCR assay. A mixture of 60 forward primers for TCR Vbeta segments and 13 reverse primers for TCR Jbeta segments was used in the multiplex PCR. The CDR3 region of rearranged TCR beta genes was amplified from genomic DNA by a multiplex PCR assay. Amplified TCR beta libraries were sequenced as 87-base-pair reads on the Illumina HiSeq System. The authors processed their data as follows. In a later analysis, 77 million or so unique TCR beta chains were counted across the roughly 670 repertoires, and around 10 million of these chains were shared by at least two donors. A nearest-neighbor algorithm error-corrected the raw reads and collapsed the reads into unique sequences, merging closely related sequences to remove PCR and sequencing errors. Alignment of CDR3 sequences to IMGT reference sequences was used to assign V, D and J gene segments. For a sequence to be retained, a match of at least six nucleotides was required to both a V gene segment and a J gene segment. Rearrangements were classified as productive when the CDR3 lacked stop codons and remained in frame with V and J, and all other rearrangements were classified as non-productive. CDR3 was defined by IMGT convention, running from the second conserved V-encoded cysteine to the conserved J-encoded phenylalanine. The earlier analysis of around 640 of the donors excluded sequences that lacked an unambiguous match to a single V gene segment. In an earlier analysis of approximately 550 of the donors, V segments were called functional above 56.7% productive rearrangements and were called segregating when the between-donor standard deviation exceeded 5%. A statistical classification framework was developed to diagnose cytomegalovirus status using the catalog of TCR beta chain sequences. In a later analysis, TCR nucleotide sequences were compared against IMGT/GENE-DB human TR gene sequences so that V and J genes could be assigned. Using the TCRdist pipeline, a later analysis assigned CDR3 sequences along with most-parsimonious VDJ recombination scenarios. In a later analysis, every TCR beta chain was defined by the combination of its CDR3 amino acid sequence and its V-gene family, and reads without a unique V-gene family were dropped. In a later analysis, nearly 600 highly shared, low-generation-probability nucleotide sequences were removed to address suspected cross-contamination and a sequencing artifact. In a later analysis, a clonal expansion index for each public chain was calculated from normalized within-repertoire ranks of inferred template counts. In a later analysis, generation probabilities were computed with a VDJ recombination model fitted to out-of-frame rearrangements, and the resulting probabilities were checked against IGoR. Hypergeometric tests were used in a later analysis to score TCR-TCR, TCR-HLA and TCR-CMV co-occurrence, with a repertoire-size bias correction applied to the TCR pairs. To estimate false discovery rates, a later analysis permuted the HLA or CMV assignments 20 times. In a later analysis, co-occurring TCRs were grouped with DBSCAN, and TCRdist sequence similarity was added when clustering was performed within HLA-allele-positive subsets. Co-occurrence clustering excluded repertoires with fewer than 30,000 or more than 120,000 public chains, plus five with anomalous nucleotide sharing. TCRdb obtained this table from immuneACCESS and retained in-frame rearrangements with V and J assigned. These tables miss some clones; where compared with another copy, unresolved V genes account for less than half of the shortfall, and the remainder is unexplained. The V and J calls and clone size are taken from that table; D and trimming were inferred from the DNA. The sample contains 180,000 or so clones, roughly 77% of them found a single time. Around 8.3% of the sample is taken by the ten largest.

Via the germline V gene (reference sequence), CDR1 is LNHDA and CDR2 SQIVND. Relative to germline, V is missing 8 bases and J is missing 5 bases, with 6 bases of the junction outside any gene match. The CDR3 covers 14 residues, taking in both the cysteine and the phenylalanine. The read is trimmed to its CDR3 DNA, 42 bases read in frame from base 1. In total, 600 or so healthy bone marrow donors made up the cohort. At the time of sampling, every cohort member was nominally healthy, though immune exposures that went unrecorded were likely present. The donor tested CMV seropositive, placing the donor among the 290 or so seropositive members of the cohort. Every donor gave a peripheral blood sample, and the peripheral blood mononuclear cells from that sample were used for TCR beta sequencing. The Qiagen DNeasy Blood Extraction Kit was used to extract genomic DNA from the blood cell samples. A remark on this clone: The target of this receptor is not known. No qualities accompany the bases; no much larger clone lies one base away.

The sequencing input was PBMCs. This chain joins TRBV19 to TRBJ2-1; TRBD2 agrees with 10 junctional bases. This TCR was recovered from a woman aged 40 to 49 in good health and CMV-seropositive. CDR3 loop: CASWEREGHNEQFF. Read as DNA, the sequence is TGTGCCAGTTGGGAGCGGGAGGGTCACAATGAGCAGTTCTTC. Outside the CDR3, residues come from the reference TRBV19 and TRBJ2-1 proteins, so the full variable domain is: DGGITQSPKYLFRKEGQNVTLSCEQNLNHDAMYWYRQDPGQGLRLIYYSQIVNDFQKGDIAEGYSVSREKKESFPLTVTSAQKNPTAFYLCASWEREGHNEQFFGPGTRLTVL.